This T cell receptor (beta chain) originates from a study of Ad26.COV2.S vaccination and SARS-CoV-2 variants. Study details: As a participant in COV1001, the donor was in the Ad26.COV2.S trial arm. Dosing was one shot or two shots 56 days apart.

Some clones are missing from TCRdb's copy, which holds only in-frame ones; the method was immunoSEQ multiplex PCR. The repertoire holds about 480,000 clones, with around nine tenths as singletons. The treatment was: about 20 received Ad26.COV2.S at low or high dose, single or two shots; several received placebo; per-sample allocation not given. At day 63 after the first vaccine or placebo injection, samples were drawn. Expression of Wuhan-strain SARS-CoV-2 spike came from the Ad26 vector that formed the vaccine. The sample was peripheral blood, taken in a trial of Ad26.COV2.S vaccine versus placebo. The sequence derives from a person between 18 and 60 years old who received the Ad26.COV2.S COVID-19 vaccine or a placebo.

Here the CDR3 reads CASSVVAGAGELFF. CDR3 coding DNA: TGTGCCAGCAGCGTAGTAGCGGGGGCGGGGGAGCTGTTTTTT. V is TRBV9 and J is TRBJ2-2; 9 nucleotides line up with TRBD2. This CDR3 is built from 14 residues. With V trimmed by 0 bases and J by 8 bases, 2 bases remained unmatched. CDR1 SGDLS and CDR2 YYNGEE come from the germline V gene.